These T cell receptor beta chains were read from a single sample in a study of blood T cell repertoires in COVID-19. This table comes from immunoSEQ multiplex PCR, and its TCRdb copy is limited to in-frame clones, with some not included. Among 250,000 to 350,000 clones listed, around 89% were seen once. The sequencing input was peripheral blood. The receptors shown here come from a man younger than 45 with acute or convalescent COVID-19. CDR3s include the opening cysteine and the closing phenylalanine or tryptophan. D genes are given only for firm matches. Some rows have no size entry. The others give once, few or many, or a class for an expanded clone.

j_gene	abundance	len	v_gene	d_gene	CDR3nt	CDR3aa
TRBJ2-7	.	14	TRBV5-1	.	TGCGCCAGCAGCTTGGCAGTCGGGGTAAGGGAGCAGTACTTC	CASSLAVGVREQYF
TRBJ2-1	.	15	TRBV7-3	TRBD2	TGTGCCAGCAGCCGCGAGGGGACTAGGGGCAATGAGCAGTTCTTC	CASSREGTRGNEQFF
TRBJ1-1	once	14	TRBV2	.	TGTGCCAGCAGTGAGGGGGGGAGGGCCACTGAAGCTTTCTTT	CASSEGGRATEAFF
TRBJ2-5	.	16	TRBV3-1/TRBV3-2	TRBD2	TGTGCCAGCAGCCGAGTGATCGGGGGGGCCGGAGAGACCCAGTACTTC	CASSRVIGGAGETQYF
TRBJ1-2	.	13	TRBV30	.	TGTGCCTGGAGTCCGGATCCTTCGGGTGGCTACACCTTC	CAWSPDPSGGYTF
TRBJ2-1	.	13	TRBV27	TRBD2	TGTGCCAGCAAAGGACTAGCGGGAGTGTGGCAGTTCTTC	CASKGLAGVWQFF
TRBJ2-1	.	14	TRBV4-1	.	TGCGCCAGCAGCCAGGACGCGACAGTCGATGTGCAGTTCTTC	CASSQDATVDVQFF
TRBJ1-2	.	15	TRBV28	.	TGTGCCAGCAGTTTATGGACCCCTGTAAGGGAGGGCTACACCTTC	CASSLWTPVREGYTF
TRBJ2-7	.	13	TRBV6-6	.	TGTGCCATCCGGGACTCGAGCTCCTACGAGCAGTACTTC	CAIRDSSSYEQYF
TRBJ1-6	.	16	TRBV5-4	TRBD1	TGTGCCAGCAGCGAAGGAGGGGGCGCAGGAAATTCACCCCTCCACTTT	CASSEGGGAGNSPLHF
TRBJ1-4	.	14	TRBV28	TRBD1	TGTGCCAGCGACCCGACAGGGAAGAATGAAAAACTGTTTTTT	CASDPTGKNEKLFF
TRBJ1-2	.	12	TRBV12-3/TRBV12-4	.	TGTGCCAGCTCCACTAACGGCTATGGCTACACCTTC	CASSTNGYGYTF
TRBJ1-6	.	16	TRBV3-1/TRBV3-2	TRBD1	TGTGCCAGCAGCCCGCAAGGGACAGCTTATAATTCACCCCTCCACTTT	CASSPQGTAYNSPLHF
TRBJ1-5	.	15	TRBV18	.	TGTGCCAGCTCACCACGGGACACCACAAATCAGCCCCAGCATTTT	CASSPRDTTNQPQHF
TRBJ1-6	.	15	TRBV6-1	TRBD1	TGTGCCAGCAGTGAACCCCAGGGGGTTAATTCACCCCTCCACTTT	CASSEPQGVNSPLHF
TRBJ2-7	.	14	TRBV2	.	TGTGCCAGCAAGTTTGTAGGGAGCTCCTACGAGCAGTACTTC	CASKFVGSSYEQYF
TRBJ1-3	.	16	TRBV4-2	TRBD1	TGTGCCAGCAGCCAAACACAGGGGGTCTCTGGAAACACCATATATTTT	CASSQTQGVSGNTIYF
TRBJ1-2	.	15	TRBV5-1	.	TGCGCCAGCAGCTTGTTACGGGAGGCTAACTATGGCTACACCTTC	CASSLLREANYGYTF
TRBJ1-5	.	18	TRBV18	TRBD1	TGTGCCAGCTCAACACAGGGGGCCCATGATTATAGCAATCAGCCCCAGCATTTT	CASSTQGAHDYSNQPQHF
TRBJ1-2	.	14	TRBV19	.	TGTGCCAGTAGTACCCAACCCGGGGTCGATGGCTACACCTTC	CASSTQPGVDGYTF
TRBJ1-3	few	17	TRBV18	TRBD1	TGTGCCAGCTCAGAGCAACAGGGGGCCGTCTCTGGAAACACCATATATTTT	CASSEQQGAVSGNTIYF
TRBJ1-6	.	15	TRBV27	.	TGTGCCAGTAAGACAGTCAGCTCCTATAATTCACCCCTCCACTTT	CASKTVSSYNSPLHF
TRBJ2-7	few	13	TRBV12-3/TRBV12-4	.	TGTGCCAGCAATTTGGGACACACCACCGAGCAGTACTTC	CASNLGHTTEQYF
TRBJ1-2	once	14	TRBV30	TRBD1	TGTGCCCTATCGACGGGACAGGGGGCGCGAGGCTACACCTTC	CALSTGQGARGYTF
TRBJ1-6	.	16	TRBV27	.	TGTGCCAGCAGTTTAATGGGGGCAGTAAATAATTCACCCCTCCACTTT	CASSLMGAVNNSPLHF
TRBJ1-1	.	15	TRBV6-2/TRBV6-3	TRBD1	TGTGCCAGCAGTTACTCTGGGACAGGGGTAACTGAAGCTTTCTTT	CASSYSGTGVTEAFF
TRBJ1-2	once	14	TRBV18	TRBD1	TGTGCCAGCTCACGACTTGGACAGGGAGGAGGCTACACCTTC	CASSRLGQGGGYTF
TRBJ1-1	.	14	TRBV18	TRBD1	TGTGCCAGCTCACAATCTACAGGGGGCGCTGAAGCTTTCTTT	CASSQSTGGAEAFF
TRBJ1-3	.	14	TRBV6-5	.	TGTGCCAGCGATGCTGCGGGCGGTGGAAACACCATATATTTT	CASDAAGGGNTIYF
TRBJ2-2	.	18	TRBV15	TRBD1	TGTGCCACCAGCAGAGGTTCGACCGCGACAGGGGTCACCGGGGAGCTGTTTTTT	CATSRGSTATGVTGELFF
TRBJ1-6	.	16	TRBV6-5	.	TGTGCCAGCAGTTATTCGCGTAGGGCGGGAAATTCACCCCTCCACTTT	CASSYSRRAGNSPLHF
TRBJ2-7	.	11	TRBV9	.	TGTGCCAGCAGCGTAGAAACACGAAAGTACTTC	CASSVETRKYF
TRBJ2-3	.	14	TRBV4-2	TRBD1	TGTGCCACCAAGGGACAGGGCTTCACAGATACGCAGTATTTT	CATKGQGFTDTQYF
TRBJ1-2	.	15	TRBV25-1	TRBD1	TGTGCCAGCAGTGAAGGGACAGGGCTAAACTATGGCTACACCTTC	CASSEGTGLNYGYTF
TRBJ1-2	once	11	TRBV29-1	TRBD1	TGCAGCGTTTTGGGACAGGATGGCTACACCTTC	CSVLGQDGYTF
TRBJ2-7	.	14	TRBV11-3	TRBD1	TGTGCCAGCAGCTCGGACAGGGGACACTACGAGCAGTACTTC	CASSSDRGHYEQYF
TRBJ1-1	few	13	TRBV6-1	.	TGTGCCAGCAGTGAAGAACAGAACACTGAAGCTTTCTTT	CASSEEQNTEAFF
TRBJ2-7	once	13	TRBV28	.	TGTGCCAGCAGGCAGGGCCACTCCTACGAGCAGTACTTC	CASRQGHSYEQYF
TRBJ2-2	.	16	TRBV24-1	TRBD1	TGTGCCACCAGTGAGAGTGGGACAGCGAACACCGGGGAGCTGTTTTTT	CATSESGTANTGELFF
TRBJ2-3	.	15	TRBV11-2	TRBD2	TGTGCCAGCAGCCAAAATCCGACTAGCACGGATACGCAGTATTTT	CASSQNPTSTDTQYF
TRBJ1-3	.	16	TRBV2	.	TGTGCCAGCAGTGAGACAGACAGGACCCCCGGAAACACCATATATTTT	CASSETDRTPGNTIYF
TRBJ2-7	.	15	TRBV7-8	TRBD1	TGTGCCAGCAGCATCGGGACAGGGGACTCCTACGAGCAGTACTTC	CASSIGTGDSYEQYF
TRBJ1-2	.	15	TRBV6-1	.	TGTGCCAGCAGTGAAGACCGACTTATGGACTATGGCTACACCTTC	CASSEDRLMDYGYTF